This T cell receptor (beta chain) comes out of a study of blood T cell repertoires in COVID-19. Study overall: The United States, Italy and Spain were the sources of the acute and convalescent COVID-19 samples. In each case, the material was cDNA or gDNA derived from T cells, B-cell-depleted T cells, or PBMCs.

The length of the CDR3 is 18 residues. CDR1 is LGHNT and CDR2 is FRNRAP in the germline V gene. The ends were cut back, 0 bases at V and 3 bases at J, with 20 bases in the middle. Source study methods: Cell counts per sample came from amplifying reference gene primers. Clones were read by immunoSEQ multiplex PCR, and TCRdb kept only the in-frame ones, dropping some. D and trimming were read from the DNA, whereas the V and J calls and clone size are those reported in that table. The sample lists under 70,000 clones, over 75% occurring once. The receptor comes from a human donor with active COVID-19. The donor label of this sample is uncertain. The rearrangement uses TRBV12-5 and TRBJ1-1; D is perhaps TRBD1 (5 bases). What was sequenced was peripheral blood. The CDR3 reads CASGLVRRGKGSDTEAFF. DNA for the CDR3: TGTGCTAGTGGTTTGGTGCGGCGGGGGAAAGGATCCGACACTGAAGCTTTCTTT.